The present TCR beta chain was sequenced within a study of neurological immune-mediated disorders. For the study at large: Among around 34 multiple sclerosis patients, about 30 were relapsing-remitting and 3 were secondary progressive.

TCRdb recomputed calls from the 5' RACE reads with MiXCR, one row per CDR3 protein. The sample consists of 65,000 to 80,000 distinct CDR3 sequences, under 5.5% of them appearing once. V lost 5 bases to trimming and J lost 5 bases; unmatched junction nucleotides: 6. The CDR3 sequence is 13 residues long. Per the germline V gene, CDR1 is SGHTA and CDR2 is FQGNSA. The sequenced material came from PBMCs. The receptor was isolated from a woman aged 70-85 years with multiple sclerosis. The chain employs TRBV7-2 and TRBJ2-7; 7 positions agree with TRBD1. The chain's CDR3 is CASSPPGQDEQYF. CDR3 nucleotides: TGTGCCAGCAGCCCACCCGGACAGGACGAGCAGTACTTC.